Following are 27 T cell receptor beta chains from one sample sequenced in a study of human T cells and chemical hapten exposure (dated by TCRdb to the early 2020s). In the paper's terms, the time point label means: healthy volunteer bleed at 2 weeks. Unfractionated whole blood was collected in Tempus Blood RNA tubes, and total RNA was extracted from that blood. The library relied on RACE. The sample was run on a NextSeq 500. TCRdb handled the public reads itself, with Q25 trimming in fastp and clone calling in MiXCR, and kept productive beta chains. Entries that share a CDR3 protein sequence are merged under the most common genes and DNA. Recorded for this sample are tens of thousands of distinct CDR3 sequences; about 4.5% of them occurred a single time. The top ten hold roughly 1.7% of the sample. The sequenced material came from whole blood. These receptors came from a female donor in good health. Some clones in this sample may be carry-over from other donors' samples.

This clonotype was seen ten or more times. The V gene is TRBV7-8, the J gene TRBJ1-5; D is ambiguous. V dropped 5 bases and J dropped 5 bases, with 16 bases sitting between them. This CDR3 has 15 amino acids. The germline V gene encodes CDR1 SGHVS and CDR2 FQNEAQ. CDR3 coding DNA: TGTGCCAGCAGCGTACTGGGAACGTTTGATCAGCCCCAGCATTTT. Residues: CASSVLGTFDQPQHF.

This clonotype was detected many times. The chain is built from TRBV20-1 and TRBJ1-5; D is perhaps TRBD1 (5 bases). The CDR3 contains 14 residues. Trimming left V 3 bases short and J 3 bases short, with 12 bases between. Per germline, CDR1 DFQATT and CDR2 SNEGSKA (reference sequence). The CDR3 reads CSASYGTSNQPQHF. The CDR3 region has the DNA TGCAGTGCTAGTTATGGGACGTCCAATCAGCCCCAGCATTTT.

This clonotype has at least ten counts. This sequence joins TRBV28 and TRBJ1-5; 7 bases agree with TRBD1. The CDR3 is 16 residues long. V was clipped by 1 base and J by 3 bases; unmatched bases: 6. Germline loops: CDR1 MDHEN, CDR2 SYDVKM. The CDR3 loop reads CASSLFRTGSNQPQHF. CDR3 in DNA: TGTGCCAGCAGTTTATTTCGGACAGGATCCAATCAGCCCCAGCATTTT.

This clonotype has just a few counts. The CDR3 reads CASTQGQGSPDTQYF. As DNA, the CDR3 is TGTGCCAGCACCCAGGGACAGGGTTCGCCAGATACGCAGTATTTT. The rearrangement uses TRBV7-2 and TRBJ2-3, with 9 nucleotides matching TRBD1. Germline-derived CDR1 and CDR2 are SGHTA and FQGNSA. The CDR3 contains 15 residues. The junction had 9 bases not matched to a gene; V was cut back by 7 bases and J by 4 bases.

This clonotype was observed many times. The rearrangement joins TRBV9 to TRBJ2-5, with TRBD1 matching over 8 bases. Germline-derived CDR1 and CDR2 are SGDLS and YYNGEE. CDR3 length equals 14 residues. V lost 3 bases, J lost 4 bases, and 5 bases stayed unmatched. CDR3 DNA: TGTGCCAGCAGCGCGACAGGGGCAGGAGAGACCCAGTACTTC. This gives the protein CASSATGAGETQYF. Full variable domain (outside the CDR3, taken from reference TRBV9 and TRBJ2-5): DSGVTQTPKHLITATGQRVTLRCSPRSGDLSVYWYQQSLDQGLQFLIQYYNGEERAKGNILERFSAQQFPDLHSELNLSSLELGDSALYFCASSATGAGETQYFGPGTRLLVL.

This clonotype was recorded many times. This sequence joins TRBV29-1 and TRBJ2-1; D is undetermined. CDR3 length equals 15 residues. Germline CDR1 reads SQVTM; CDR2 reads ANQGSEA. Trimming took 3 bases from V and 5 from J, leaving 17 bases between them. The CDR3, as DNA: TGCAGCGTTGACCGCTATGGCGGAATCGACAATGAGCAGTTCTTC. It specifies CSVDRYGGIDNEQFF.

V and J are TRBV7-9 and TRBJ1-3, with TRBD1 as a possible D gene (6 bases). Trimming cost V 5 bases and J 2 bases, with 10 bases left between them. The CDR3 totals 14 residues. The germline gives CDR1 SEHNR, CDR2 FQNEAQ (reference sequence). In DNA form, the CDR3 reads TGTGCCAGCAGCCTTCCAGGGGCTGGAAACACCATATATTTT. Its protein product is CASSLPGAGNTIYF.

This clonotype occurred many times. The chain links TRBV6-6 to TRBJ2-7; D may correspond to TRBD1 or TRBD2 (5 bases each). Germline CDR1 MNHNY, CDR2 SVGAGI (reference sequence). The CDR3 covers 14 residues. The V end lost 0 bases, the J end lost 11 bases, and 17 bases lay between the germline ends. The CDR3 nucleotides are TGTGCCAGCAGTTACTCCAGGGAGAGTACGAGAGAGTACTTC. Amino acids: CASSYSRESTREYF.

This clonotype was observed at least ten times. The chain carries TRBV7-2 and TRBJ2-3; D remains unclear. Germline CDR1 SGHTA, CDR2 FQGNSA. Trimming cost V 4 bases and J 0 bases, with 8 bases left between them. The CDR3 has 14 amino acids. For the CDR3, the DNA is TGTGCCAGCAGCTCAAGACCTAGCACAGATACGCAGTATTTT. Amino acid sequence: CASSSRPSTDTQYF.

In this sample, this clonotype turned up many times. This sequence joins TRBV7-9 and TRBJ2-7; D may match TRBD1 or TRBD2 (5 bases each). The germline V gene has CDR1 SEHNR and CDR2 FQNEAQ (reference sequence). The V end lost 1 base, the J end lost 5 bases, and 12 bases lay between the germline ends. CDR3 length: 14 amino acids. DNA of the CDR3: TGTGCCAGCAGCTTAGGAGCCAGGGACCACGAGCAGTACTTC. It yields the protein CASSLGARDHEQYF.

This clonotype was recorded at least ten times. The CDR3 region is CASTLAGGSYNEQFF. CDR3 nucleotides: TGTGCCAGTACGCTAGCGGGGGGCTCCTACAATGAGCAGTTCTTC. This chain connects TRBV25-1 to TRBJ2-1, with 11 bases matching TRBD2. The CDR3 loop spans 15 amino acids. V lost 9 bases to trimming and J lost 0 bases; unmatched junction nucleotides: 4. Germline V lookup: CDR1 MGHDK, CDR2 SYGVNS.

This clonotype was recorded at least ten times. At one boundary the junction diverges from the germline segment, which might be a read error. The chain carries TRBV29-1 and TRBJ1-1; the D gene is possibly TRBD1 (6 bases). Germline CDR1 and CDR2: SQVTM and ANQGSEA. The CDR3 sequence is 13 residues long. CDR3 DNA sequence: TGCAGCGTTGTCAGTGGAGTGGGGGGGCGAGGAATCTTT. Translating gives CSVVSGVGGRGIF.

The table lists this clonotype with many counts. The genes are TRBV20-1 and TRBJ2-3; D remains ambiguous. V was cut by 6 bases and J by 6 bases, with 10 bases left in between. Germline values: CDR1 DFQATT, CDR2 SNEGSKA (reference sequence). This CDR3 contains 11 residues. CDR3 DNA: TGCAGTGCCCTGGACGTCGATACGCAGTATTTT. Translation gives CSALDVDTQYF.

This clonotype was recorded at least ten times. The chain is built from TRBV29-1 and TRBJ2-5; D is unclear. V dropped 6 bases and J dropped 3 bases, with 5 bases sitting between them. CDR1 is SQVTM, CDR2 ANQGSEA, per germline. The CDR3 has 10 residues. The CDR3 DNA sequence: TGCAGCGTCGCCGAAGAGACCCAGTACTTC. It is translated as CSVAEETQYF.

CDR3 in amino acids: CSVGTGDSEQYF. CDR3 in DNA: TGCAGCGTTGGAACGGGCGACTCCGAGCAGTACTTC. The rearrangement links TRBV29-1 to TRBJ2-7; D is unclear. Germline V gene lookup returns CDR1 SQVTM and CDR2 ANQGSEA. The CDR3 loop spans 12 amino acids. The V and J ends lost 4 bases and 6 bases respectively, with 13 bases between them.

This clonotype showed up many times. V gene TRBV5-4 combines with J gene TRBJ1-1; 8 nucleotides agree with TRBD1. V shed 5 bases and J 6 bases; nucleotides not matched to a gene: 15. CDR1 is SGHNT and CDR2 is YYREEE in the germline V gene (reference sequence). CDR3 length: 16 amino acids. The CDR3 is CASRRTGIQGVAEAFF. CDR3 DNA sequence: TGTGCCAGCAGGCGGACAGGGATCCAAGGCGTCGCTGAAGCTTTCTTT.

V and J are TRBV5-1 and TRBJ2-1, with 10 bases lining up with TRBD2. The CDR3 has 16 residues. V shed 5 bases, J shed 8 bases, and the junction held 13 bases outside the gene matches. CDR1 SGHRS and CDR2 YFSETQ come from the germline V gene. CDR3 amino acids: CASRGRRGTSAHEQFF. CDR3 nucleotide sequence: TGCGCCAGCAGGGGCCGGCGCGGGACTAGCGCCCATGAGCAGTTCTTC.

This clonotype appeared many times. The J gene is TRBJ2-7, the V gene TRBV5-6; D is unclear. The CDR3 contains 13 residues. V was pared by 0 bases and J by 1 base, with 5 bases between. Germline CDR1 is SGHDT and CDR2 is YYEEEE. This CDR3 is CASSLVGSYEQYF. CDR3 in DNA: TGTGCCAGCAGCTTGGTGGGGTCCTACGAGCAGTACTTC.

With regard to this clonotype: Just one base apart from a much larger clone, this may be a read error. V is TRBV4-3 and J is TRBJ1-5; no clear D. This CDR3 region has 12 residues. Germline V gene lookup returns CDR1 LGHNA and CDR2 YSLEER. With 1 base removed from V and 7 bases from J, the gap between germline ends came to 5 bases. The CDR3 sequence is CASSQGSQPQHF. The CDR3 region has the DNA TGCGCCAGCAGCCAAGGTAGCCAGCCCCAGCATTTT.

This clonotype was seen many times. This chain joins TRBV14 and TRBJ1-4, with D hard to call. The CDR3 spans 14 residues. V lost 1 base and J 7 bases, leaving 10 bases between the germline ends. Germline CDR1 reads SGHDN; CDR2 reads FVKESK. Written as DNA, the CDR3 is TGTGCCAGCAGCCAAGCCGGATACTTTGAAAAACTGTTTTTT. The encoded protein is CASSQAGYFEKLFF.

This clonotype is classed as medium-sized. J is TRBJ2-7 and V is TRBV2, with D tentatively TRBD1 or TRBD2 (6 bases each). The CDR3 consists of 15 residues. Germline CDR1 reads SNHLY; CDR2 reads FYNNEI. Deletions cut 4 bases from V and 6 bases from J, with 19 bases between. The CDR3 DNA sequence: TGTGCCAGCAGTGGACCGGGGGCGGGTCTGGGCGAGCAGTACTTC. Residues: CASSGPGAGLGEQYF.

Many counts were recorded for this clonotype. J is TRBJ1-2 and V is TRBV28; 7 bases line up with TRBD1. V lost 8 bases and J lost 2; bases outside the gene matches: 5. Germline CDR1 MDHEN, CDR2 SYDVKM. The CDR3 extends over 13 amino acids. CDR3 sequence reads: CASGGQLNYGYTF. In DNA, the CDR3 is TGTGCCAGCGGGGGACAGCTCAACTATGGCTACACCTTC.

This clonotype was counted at least ten times. The chain combines TRBV5-1 with TRBJ2-3, with no clear D. CDR3 length equals 12 residues. Trimming removed 0 bases from V and 4 bases from J, with 3 bases in between. Germline CDR1 and CDR2: SGHRS and YFSETQ. CDR3: CASSLVADTQYF. The CDR3 nucleotides are TGCGCCAGCAGCTTGGTCGCAGATACGCAGTATTTT.

In its sample, this clonotype was seen many times. This chain joins TRBV5-5 and TRBJ2-7, with D possibly being TRBD1 or TRBD2 (5 bases each). Deletions cut 0 bases from V and 7 bases from J, with 23 bases between. In germline, CDR1 is SGHKS, CDR2 YYEKEE (reference sequence). The CDR3 spans 17 residues. CDR3 DNA sequence: TGTGCCAGCAGCTTGGGAGGGGCTCTCGGTGGGGCAGATGAGCAGTACTTC. Translation: CASSLGGALGGADEQYF.

The chain links TRBV6-5 to TRBJ1-2, with 10 nucleotides matching TRBD1. CDR3 size: 14 residues. Germline V gene sequence: CDR1 MNHEY, CDR2 SVGAGI. J lost 7 bases, V lost 1 base, and 3 bases had no gene match. For the CDR3, the DNA is TGTGCCAGCAGTTACTTGGACAGGGGGGGTGGCTACACCTTC. It is translated as CASSYLDRGGGYTF.

With regard to this clonotype: Given a much more abundant clone one base away, this may be a read error. The chain is built from TRBV28 and TRBJ1-2; D remains ambiguous. CDR3 length: 14 residues. From germline, CDR1 is MDHEN and CDR2 SYDVKM. CDR3 sequence: CASSSPGDGYGDTF. CDR3 coding DNA: TGTGCCAGCAGTTCCCCGGGAGACGGCTATGGCGACACCTTC.

In its sample, this clonotype was seen many times. The rearrangement joins TRBV29-1 to TRBJ2-5; 7 positions match TRBD1. CDR3 size: 12 residues. Germline V gene lookup returns CDR1 SQVTM and CDR2 ANQGSEA. As DNA, the CDR3 is TGCGCCCTGCGGCAGGGGGAAGAGACCCAGTACTTC. Encoded protein: CALRQGEETQYF.